Listed below are T cell receptor beta chains from one sample, sequenced in a study of cytomegalovirus exposure and HLA in healthy donors. Profiled with immunoSEQ multiplex PCR; TCRdb holds only in-frame clones, not every one. The data show 88,000 or so clones, with approximately 65% seen just once and roughly 4.5% held by the top ten. The specimen was PBMCs. All receptors come from a male donor in good health and CMV-seropositive. The CDR3 runs from the conserved cysteine through the conserved F or W. Fields, in order: clone size, J gene, D gene, V gene, CDR3 DNA, CDR3 protein. A D gene is named only where the DNA matches it firmly. Some rows mark clone size as missing; the rest say once, few, many or name a class of expanded clone.

>NA|TRBJ2-6|NA|TRBV7-6
TGTGCCAGCAGCACCTGGACAGATGAGACTGGGGCCAACGTCCTGACTTTC
CASSTWTDETGANVLTF
>few|TRBJ2-5|TRBD2|TRBV11-2
TGTGCCAGCAGCCCGGTCGGGGGGCGGGGGGGAGAGACCCAGTACTTC
CASSPVGGRGGETQYF
>once|TRBJ2-2|NA|TRBV5-6
TGTGCCAGCAGCCCACACGAGTCGCGGGGCGCGGGCACCGGGGAGCTGTTTTTT
CASSPHESRGAGTGELFF
>few|TRBJ1-2|NA|TRBV7-2
TGTGCCAGCAGCCCAGCTGCCGGGGACTATGGCTACACCTTC
CASSPAAGDYGYTF
>NA|TRBJ2-7|TRBD2|TRBV7-2
TGTGCCAGCAGCTTGGGCGCGGGAGGTTATCACGAGCAGTACTTC
CASSLGAGGYHEQYF
>NA|TRBJ2-7|NA|TRBV11-1
TGTGCCAGCAGCTTGGGGTTAGCGGAAACCTACGAGCAGTACTTC
CASSLGLAETYEQYF
>once|TRBJ1-4|TRBD1|TRBV5-1
TGCGCCAGCAGCTTGAGGACAGGGGGGGGTGAAAAACTGTTTTTT
CASSLRTGGGEKLFF
>NA|TRBJ2-3|NA|TRBV7-3
TGTGCCAGCAGCTTCACGGGAACAGATACGCAGTATTTT
CASSFTGTDTQYF
>few|TRBJ1-5|NA|TRBV19
TGTGCCAGTAGTATATCCCCAGGTGGGGGGGAAAGCAATCAGCCCCAGCATTTT
CASSISPGGGESNQPQHF
>NA|TRBJ1-1|NA|TRBV30
TGTGCCTGGACGGAGGGCCGCATGAACACTGAAGCTTTCTTT
CAWTEGRMNTEAFF
>NA|TRBJ1-1|TRBD1|TRBV5-1
TGCGCCAGCAGCATCGGACAGGAGAACACTGAAGCTTTCTTT
CASSIGQENTEAFF
>NA|TRBJ1-5|TRBD1|TRBV2
TGTGCCAGCCTACAGGGGGGGGTCGATCAGCCCCAGCATTTT
CASLQGGVDQPQHF
>NA|TRBJ1-2|TRBD1|TRBV18
TGTGCCAGCTCACCAGGGACAGCTCACCATGGCTACACCTTC
CASSPGTAHHGYTF
>NA|TRBJ1-2|NA|TRBV5-1
TGCGCCAGCAGCAGGGAGGGACTCGACTATGGCTACCCCTTC
CASSREGLDYGYPF
>once|TRBJ1-5|NA|TRBV30
TGTGCCTGGAGCGCAGGAGGGGATCAGCCCCAGCATTTT
CAWSAGGDQPQHF
>few|TRBJ2-7|TRBD2|TRBV11-1
TGTGCCAGCAGGTCCGGACTAGCCCGCGAGCAGTACTTC
CASRSGLAREQYF
>NA|TRBJ2-1|TRBD2|TRBV27
TGTGCCAGCAGTGTAGCGGGGGGAGTCCCTGAGCAGTTCTTC
CASSVAGGVPEQFF
>few|TRBJ2-1|TRBD1|TRBV7-8
TGTGCCAGCCGCCACAGGGGGCACAATGAGCAGTTCTTC
CASRHRGHNEQFF
>NA|TRBJ2-7|NA|TRBV7-9
TGTGCCAGCAGCCCACAGGGAGTCTACGAGCAGTACTTC
CASSPQGVYEQYF
>NA|TRBJ2-1|TRBD2|TRBV2
TGTGCCAGCAATGAAAGAGCAAGCGGGGGGTACAATGAGCAGTTCTTC
CASNERASGGYNEQFF
>NA|TRBJ1-1|TRBD1|TRBV7-8
TGTGCCAGCAGCTTCTCAGGGGGGCCACTCACTGAAGCTTTCTTT
CASSFSGGPLTEAFF
>few|TRBJ1-3|NA|TRBV6-5
TGTGCCTCTCAGGAGGGATCCGGGACCATATATTTT
CASQEGSGTIYF
>NA|TRBJ1-2|NA|TRBV28
TGTGCCAGCAGATCATCGAAGACAGGCCTTATCTTGGGCTACACCTTC
CASRSSKTGLILGYTF
>NA|TRBJ1-5|TRBD1|TRBV7-2
TGTGCCAGCAGCCCCAGGGGGGGGACAGGGATTGGACGTCAGCCCCAGCATTTT
CASSPRGGTGIGRQPQHF
>few|TRBJ1-5|TRBD1|TRBV28
TGTGCCAGCAGTCGGGACAGGGCACCCTATCAGCCCCAGCATTTT
CASSRDRAPYQPQHF
>once|TRBJ2-2|TRBD2|TRBV28
TGTGCCAGCTGGAAGACTAGCGGGCCCACCGGGGAGCTGTTTTTT
CASWKTSGPTGELFF
>NA|TRBJ1-1|TRBD1|TRBV13
TGTGCCAGCAGGGTTACAGGGGGCACTGAAGCTTTCTTT
CASRVTGGTEAFF
>NA|TRBJ2-7|NA|TRBV13
TGTGCCAGCAGCTCCAGGGGATTAGCGGGCAGCTCCTACGAGCAGTACTTC
CASSSRGLAGSSYEQYF
>NA|TRBJ1-5|NA|TRBV28
TGTGCCTCGGATGGCAGGGGACACAATCAGCCCCAGCATTTT
CASDGRGHNQPQHF
>NA|TRBJ1-1|TRBD1|TRBV29-1
TGCAGCGTTAAACCCACAGGGGGCACTGAAGCTTTCTTT
CSVKPTGGTEAFF
>NA|TRBJ2-3|NA|TRBV7-2
TGTGCCAGCAGCCGCCCGGGGGCAGATACGCAGTATTTT
CASSRPGADTQYF